A single sample is the source of the 16 T cell receptor beta chains below, sequenced in a study of OX40 agonist ivuxolimab in advanced cancers. The method was immunoSEQ multiplex PCR; TCRdb's version includes in-frame clones alone and lacks a portion of them. The sample holds roughly 75,000 clones, roughly 90% seen once. The sequenced sample was CD4+ or CD8+ T cells sorted from blood, obtained in a trial of the OX40 agonist ivuxolimab. The receptors were gathered from an adult with an advanced solid tumor such as melanoma, head and neck, liver or kidney cancer.

The chain recombines TRBV19 with TRBJ1-2; D perhaps matches TRBD1 (5 bases). The CDR3 covers 13 residues. Germline V CDR1 and CDR2: LNHDA, SQIVND (reference sequence). V lost 9 bases, J lost 3 bases, and 14 bases lay in between. CDR3: CASTLGLYYGYTF. In nucleotides, the CDR3 is TGTGCCAGCACCCTGGGACTGTACTATGGCTACACCTTC.

J is TRBJ2-7 and V is TRBV29-1; 10 bases map to TRBD1. Germline V lookup: CDR1 SQVTM, CDR2 ANQGSEA. With V trimmed by 6 bases and J by 3 bases, 5 bases remained unmatched. The CDR3 has 13 residues. CDR3 loop: CSVQTGGDYEQYF. CDR3 DNA sequence: TGCAGCGTGCAGACAGGGGGCGACTACGAGCAGTACTTC.

This chain connects TRBV15 to TRBJ1-1; 9 bases match TRBD1. J lost 2 bases, V lost 5 bases, and 6 bases had no gene match. This CDR3 has 15 residues. From germline, CDR1 is LNHNV and CDR2 YYDKDF (reference sequence). CDR3 sequence reads: CATSRDRAGNTEAFF. CDR3 nucleotides: TGTGCCACCAGCCGGGACAGGGCAGGAAACACTGAAGCTTTCTTT.

This clone has just one count. The chain employs TRBV9 and TRBJ2-7, with TRBD2 as a possible D gene (7 bases). V was shortened by 2 bases and J by 6 bases, with 15 bases between the two germline ends. CDR1 SGDLS and CDR2 YYNGEE come from the germline V gene. The CDR3 has 14 amino acids. Here the CDR3 DNA reads TGTGCCAGCAGCGTCGAGGGGGGGAAAGCCGAGCAGTACTTC. It codes for CASSVEGGKAEQYF.

The chain is built from TRBV29-1 and TRBJ1-1, with D unresolved. V gave up 7 bases and J gave up 1 base, with 10 bases separating them. Germline lookup yields CDR1 SQVTM and CDR2 ANQGSEA. This CDR3 has 12 residues. In DNA form, the CDR3 reads TGCAGCGCACGGGAGAAGAACACTGAAGCTTTCTTT. Residues: CSAREKNTEAFF.

This chain connects TRBV29-1 to TRBJ2-5; unclear D gene. Germline loops: CDR1 SQVTM, CDR2 ANQGSEA. The V end was cut by 5 bases, the J end by 0 bases, with 7 bases between. This CDR3 contains 12 residues. CDR3 protein: CSVTEDQETQYF. CDR3 in DNA: TGCAGCGTTACAGAAGACCAAGAGACCCAGTACTTC.

This clone came up once. V gene TRBV28 combines with J gene TRBJ2-1, with 9 bases lining up with TRBD2. In germline, CDR1 is MDHEN, CDR2 SYDVKM. The CDR3 totals 17 residues. J lost 8 bases, V lost 2 bases, and 13 bases had no gene match. CDR3 coding DNA: TGTGCCAGCAGTTTACACACCCCCGGGACTAGCCAGTATGAGCAGTTCTTC. It specifies CASSLHTPGTSQYEQFF. The full variable domain, its missing parts supplied by reference TRBV28 and TRBJ2-1, is DVKVTQSSRYLVKRTGEKVFLECVQDMDHENMFWYRQDPGLGLRLIYFSYDVKMKEKGDIPEGYSVSREKKERFSLILESASTNQTSMYLCASSLHTPGTSQYEQFFGPGTRLTVL.

This chain joins TRBV7-9 and TRBJ1-2; D unclear. Germline lookup yields CDR1 SEHNR and CDR2 FQNEAQ (reference sequence). The CDR3 has 15 amino acids. Trimming took 1 base from V and 8 from J, leaving 17 bases between them. The CDR3 DNA follows: TGTGCCAGCAGCTTAGTAGGCGGGCTGATAGGAGGCTACACCTTC. Protein: CASSLVGGLIGGYTF.

The genes are TRBV5-6 and TRBJ1-5; D call uncertain. Germline V gene lookup returns CDR1 SGHDT and CDR2 YYEEEE. The V end was cut by 0 bases, the J end by 4 bases, with 5 bases between. This CDR3 has 13 amino acids. The CDR3 protein is CASSLGRNQPQHF. The CDR3 DNA follows: TGTGCCAGCAGCTTGGGTAGAAATCAGCCCCAGCATTTT.

The chain links TRBV9 to TRBJ2-5, with D possibly being TRBD2 (7 bases). CDR1 and CDR2 (germline): SGDLS, YYNGEE. With 0 bases removed from V and 1 base from J, the gap between germline ends came to 10 bases. The CDR3 contains 15 residues. The CDR3 bases are TGTGCCAGCAGCGTAGAGGGGGGGATCCAAGAGACCCAGTACTTC. Its translation: CASSVEGGIQETQYF.

The rearrangement links TRBV6-5 to TRBJ2-7; unclear D gene. CDR1 MNHEY and CDR2 SVGAGI come from the germline V gene. The CDR3 extends over 15 amino acids. V lost 0 bases and J 0 bases, leaving 9 bases between the germline ends. DNA for the CDR3: TGTGCCAGCAGTTACTCCCCTGTGGGCTCCTACGAGCAGTACTTC. It specifies CASSYSPVGSYEQYF.

J is TRBJ1-3 and V is TRBV7-2; no reliable D call. Trimming took 5 bases from V and 3 from J, leaving 14 bases between them. This CDR3 has 15 residues. Germline CDR1 is SGHTA and CDR2 is FQGNSA. The CDR3 DNA reads as TGTGCCAGCAGCACGGAAGTGGAGATTGGAAACACCATATATTTT. Its translation is CASSTEVEIGNTIYF.

The chain joins TRBV6-5 to TRBJ1-1, with 7 bases fitting TRBD1. Losses at the gene ends were 2 bases for V and 1 base for J; bases not matched to a gene: 4. This CDR3 contains 15 residues. Germline CDR1 MNHEY, CDR2 SVGAGI. The CDR3 reads CASSYAGQPNTEAFF. In DNA form, the CDR3 reads TGTGCCAGCAGTTACGCGGGACAGCCGAACACTGAAGCTTTCTTT.

V gene TRBV10-3 combines with J gene TRBJ2-2; D remains unclear. V lost 6 bases to trimming and J lost 9 bases, with 11 bases between them. Germline V CDR1 and CDR2: ENHRY, SYGVKD. The CDR3 length is 12 residues. CDR3 residues: CAISDSARELFF. As DNA, the CDR3 is TGTGCCATCAGCGATTCTGCGCGGGAGCTGTTTTTT.

This chain links TRBV6-6 with TRBJ2-1; no firm D call. Germline V gene sequence: CDR1 MNHNY, CDR2 SVGAGI (reference sequence). The V end lost 2 bases, the J end lost 3 bases, and 11 bases lay between the germline ends. This CDR3 contains 15 residues. CDR3 residues: CASSYLETGYNEQFF. The CDR3, as DNA: TGTGCCAGCAGTTACCTGGAGACCGGCTACAATGAGCAGTTCTTC.

Remarks on this clone: Other DNA sequences in the sample encode the same CDR3. The chain links TRBV19 to TRBJ2-5; D uncertain. The CDR3 extends over 13 amino acids. Trimming took off 1 base at V and 1 base at J, with 4 bases between the two ends. CDR1 LNHDA and CDR2 SQIVND come from the germline V gene (reference sequence). CDR3 sequence reads: CASSIGSQETQYF. The DNA for the CDR3 is TGTGCCAGTAGTATAGGGAGCCAAGAGACCCAGTACTTC.